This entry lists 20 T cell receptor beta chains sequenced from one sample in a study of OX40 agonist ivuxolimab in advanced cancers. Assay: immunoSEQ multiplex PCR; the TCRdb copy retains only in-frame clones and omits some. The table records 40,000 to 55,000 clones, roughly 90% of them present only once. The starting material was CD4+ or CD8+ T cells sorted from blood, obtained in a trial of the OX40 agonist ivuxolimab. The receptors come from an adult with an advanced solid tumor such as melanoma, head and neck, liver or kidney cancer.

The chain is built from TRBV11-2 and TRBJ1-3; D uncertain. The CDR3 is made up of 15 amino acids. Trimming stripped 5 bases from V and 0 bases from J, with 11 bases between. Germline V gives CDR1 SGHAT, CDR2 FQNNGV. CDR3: CASSPRAVSGNTIYF. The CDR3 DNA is TGTGCCAGCAGCCCCCGCGCCGTCTCTGGAAACACCATATATTTT.

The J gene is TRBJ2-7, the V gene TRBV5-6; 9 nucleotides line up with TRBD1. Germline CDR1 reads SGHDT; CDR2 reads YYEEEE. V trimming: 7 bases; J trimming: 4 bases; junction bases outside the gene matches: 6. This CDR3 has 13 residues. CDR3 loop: CASATGGGYEQYF. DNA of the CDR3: TGTGCCAGCGCGACAGGGGGTGGGTACGAGCAGTACTTC.

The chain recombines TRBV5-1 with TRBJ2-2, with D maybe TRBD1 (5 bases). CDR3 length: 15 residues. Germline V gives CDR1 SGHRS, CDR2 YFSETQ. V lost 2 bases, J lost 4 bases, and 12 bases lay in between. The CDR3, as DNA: TGCGCCAGCAGCTTCTCTCAGGGATTCACCGGGGAGCTGTTTTTT. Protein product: CASSFSQGFTGELFF.

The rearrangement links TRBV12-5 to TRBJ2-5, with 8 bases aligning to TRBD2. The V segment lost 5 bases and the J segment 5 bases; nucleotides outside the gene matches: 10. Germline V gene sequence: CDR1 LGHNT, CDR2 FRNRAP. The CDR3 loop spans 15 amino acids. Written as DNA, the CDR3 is TGTGCTAGTGGTCCCGACGGGGGGGCTGGGGAGACCCAGTACTTC. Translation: CASGPDGGAGETQYF. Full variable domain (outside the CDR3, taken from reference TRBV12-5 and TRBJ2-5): DARVTQTPRHKVTEMGQEVTMRCQPILGHNTVFWYRQTMMQGLELLAYFRNRAPLDDSGMPKDRFSAEMPDATLATLKIQPSEPRDSAVYFCASGPDGGAGETQYFGPGTRLLVL.

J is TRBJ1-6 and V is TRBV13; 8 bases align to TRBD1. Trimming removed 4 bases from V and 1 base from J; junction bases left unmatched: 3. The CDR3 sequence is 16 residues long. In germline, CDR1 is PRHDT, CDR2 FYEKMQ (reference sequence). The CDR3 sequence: CASSYNRGSYNSPLHF. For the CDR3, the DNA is TGTGCCAGCAGCTATAACAGGGGGTCCTATAATTCACCCCTCCACTTT.

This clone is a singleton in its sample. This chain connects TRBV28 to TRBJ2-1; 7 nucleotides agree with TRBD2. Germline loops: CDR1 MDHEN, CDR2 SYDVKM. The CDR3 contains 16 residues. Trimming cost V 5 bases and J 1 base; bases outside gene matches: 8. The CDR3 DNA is TGTGCCAGCAGTAAGGAATTGGGGGGGTCCTACAATGAGCAGTTCTTC. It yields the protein CASSKELGGSYNEQFF.

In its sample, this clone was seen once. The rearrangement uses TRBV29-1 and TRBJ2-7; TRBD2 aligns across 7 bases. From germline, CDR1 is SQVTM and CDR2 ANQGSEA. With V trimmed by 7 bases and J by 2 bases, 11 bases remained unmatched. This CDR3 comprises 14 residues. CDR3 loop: CSAWGGSKAYEQYF. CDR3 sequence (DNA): TGCAGCGCGTGGGGCGGGAGTAAGGCCTACGAGCAGTACTTC.

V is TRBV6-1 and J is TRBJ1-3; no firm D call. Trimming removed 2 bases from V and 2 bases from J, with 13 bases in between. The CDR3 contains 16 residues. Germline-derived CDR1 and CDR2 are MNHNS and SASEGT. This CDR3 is CASSESGLGTGNTIYF. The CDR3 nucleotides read TGTGCCAGCAGTGAAAGTGGCTTGGGGACTGGAAACACCATATATTTT.

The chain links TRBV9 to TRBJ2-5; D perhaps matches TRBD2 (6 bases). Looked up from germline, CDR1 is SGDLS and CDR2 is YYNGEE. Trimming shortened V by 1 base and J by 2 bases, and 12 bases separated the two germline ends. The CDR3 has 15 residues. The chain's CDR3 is CASSVTLADQETQYF. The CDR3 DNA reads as TGTGCCAGCAGCGTAACATTAGCGGATCAAGAGACCCAGTACTTC.

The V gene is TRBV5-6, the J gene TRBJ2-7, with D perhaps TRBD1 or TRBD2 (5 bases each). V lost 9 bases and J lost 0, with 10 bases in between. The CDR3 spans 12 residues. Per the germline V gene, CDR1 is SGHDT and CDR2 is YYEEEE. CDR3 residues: CATGTDSYEQYF. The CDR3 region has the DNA TGTGCCACCGGGACGGACTCCTACGAGCAGTACTTC.

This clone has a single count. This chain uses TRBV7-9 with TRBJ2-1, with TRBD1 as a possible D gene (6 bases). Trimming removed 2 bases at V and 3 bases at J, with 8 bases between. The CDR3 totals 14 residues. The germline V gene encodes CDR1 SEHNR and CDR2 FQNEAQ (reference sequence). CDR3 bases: TGTGCCAGCAGCTTAAGGGGGTACTACAATGAGCAGTTCTTC. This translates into CASSLRGYYNEQFF.

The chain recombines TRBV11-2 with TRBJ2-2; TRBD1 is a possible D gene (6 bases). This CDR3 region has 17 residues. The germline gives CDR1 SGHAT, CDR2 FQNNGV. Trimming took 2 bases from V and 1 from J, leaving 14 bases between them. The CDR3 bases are TGTGCCAGCAGCTTAAGGACCCTCAGGGGGAACACCGGGGAGCTGTTTTTT. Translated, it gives CASSLRTLRGNTGELFF.

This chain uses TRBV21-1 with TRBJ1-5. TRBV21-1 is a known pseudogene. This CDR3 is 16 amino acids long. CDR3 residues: CASSKGGGGSNQPQHF. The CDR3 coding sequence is TGTGCCAGCAGCAAGGGGGGGGGTGGTAGCAATCAGCCCCAGCATTTT.

Here the CDR3 DNA reads TGTGCCAGCAGCTTAGGGGGATCCTACGAGCAGTACTTC. It is translated as CASSLGGSYEQYF. The chain has TRBV11-2 and TRBJ2-5; D is undetermined. The last part of the DNA fits TRBJ2-7 better; the J call may be wrong. The germline V gene encodes CDR1 SGHAT and CDR2 FQNNGV. The CDR3 spans 13 residues.

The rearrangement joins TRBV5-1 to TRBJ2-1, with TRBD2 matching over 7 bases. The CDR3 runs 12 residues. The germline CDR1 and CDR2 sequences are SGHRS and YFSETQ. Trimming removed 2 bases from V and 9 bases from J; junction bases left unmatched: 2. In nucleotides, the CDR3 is TGCGCCAGCAGCTTTGAGCGGGGTGAGCAGTTCTTC. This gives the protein CASSFERGEQFF.

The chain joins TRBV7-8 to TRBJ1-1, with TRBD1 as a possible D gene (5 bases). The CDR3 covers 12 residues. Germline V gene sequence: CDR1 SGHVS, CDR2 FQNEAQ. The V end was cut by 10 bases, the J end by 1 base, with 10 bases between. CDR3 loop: CATLQENTEAFF. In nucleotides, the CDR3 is TGTGCCACGCTACAGGAGAACACTGAAGCTTTCTTT.

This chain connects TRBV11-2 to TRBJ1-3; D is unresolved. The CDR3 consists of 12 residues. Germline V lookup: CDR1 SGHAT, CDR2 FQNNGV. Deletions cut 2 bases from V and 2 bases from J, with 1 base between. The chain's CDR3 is CASSLPGNTIYF. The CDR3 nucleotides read TGTGCCAGCAGCTTACCTGGAAACACCATATATTTT.

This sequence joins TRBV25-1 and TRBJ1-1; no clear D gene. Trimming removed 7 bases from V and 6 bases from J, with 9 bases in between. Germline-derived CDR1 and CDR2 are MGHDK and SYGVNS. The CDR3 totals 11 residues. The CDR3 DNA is TGTGCCAGCACCCTGGGCTCTGAAGCTTTCTTT. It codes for CASTLGSEAFF.

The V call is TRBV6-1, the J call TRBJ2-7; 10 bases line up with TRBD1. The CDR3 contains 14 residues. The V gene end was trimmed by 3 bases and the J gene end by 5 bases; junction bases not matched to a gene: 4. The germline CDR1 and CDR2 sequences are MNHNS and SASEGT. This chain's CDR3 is CASSEDRGWDEQYF. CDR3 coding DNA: TGTGCCAGCAGTGAGGACAGGGGGTGGGACGAGCAGTACTTC.

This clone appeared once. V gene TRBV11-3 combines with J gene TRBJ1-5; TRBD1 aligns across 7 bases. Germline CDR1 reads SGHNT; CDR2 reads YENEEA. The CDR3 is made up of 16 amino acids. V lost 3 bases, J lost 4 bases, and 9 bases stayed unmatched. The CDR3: CASSLGQRCLNQPQHF. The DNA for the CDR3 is TGTGCCAGCAGCTTGGGACAGCGATGCCTAAATCAGCCCCAGCATTTT.